This entry concerns a single TCR beta chain. The table lists this clone with a count of one. Which antigen it targets is not known. No clone much larger than this one lies a single base away; base qualities are absent. Using the deep immunoSEQ assay, TCR CDR3 regions were amplified from genomic DNA by multiplex PCR. Extracted genomic DNA from each cell subset was spread evenly across all wells of several immunoSEQ 96-well plates, with each plate serving as a replicate. Each replicate PCR for sorted subsets received roughly 200 ng genomic DNA, equal to roughly 29,000 T cell genomes. Purified libraries were quantified with a Qubit 3.0 fluorometer, sized on a Bioanalyzer 2100, and re-quantified with the KAPA Library Quantification kit. Every immunoSEQ 96-well plate was sequenced on a separate single-read 150-cycle Illumina NextSeq 550 flow cell. The paper's processing steps were these. The immunoSEQ output contained only junctional sequences without quality scores, so filtering could not match that applied to full-length reads. To assign V/J genes and CDR3, sequences were annotated against IMGT germline references using PyIR, a Python wrapper for IgBLAST v1.9. Reads with weak V/J assignments (E-value above 1e-6), missing CDR3, stop codons, out-of-frame junctions, or ambiguous translated residues were removed. A V3J clonotype was defined by an identical inferred V gene, J gene, and CDR3 amino acid sequence. To compute the percentage overlap between repertoires, the number of shared unique clonotypes was divided by the size of the smaller repertoire. Repertoire richness was assessed with RTK rarefaction, the Chao1 estimator, and Recon v2.1 estimates of unobserved clonotypes. For all TCRbeta clonotypes obtained by the gDNA method from a handful of donors, generation probabilities were computed with OLGA. The immuneACCESS repertoire file appears here via TCRdb, limited to in-frame rearrangements. These files lack a portion of the clones; in checked studies, under half of the deficit traces to unresolved V genes, and the cause of the others is not known. That table supplies the V and J calls and clone size; D and trimming were determined from the DNA. This sample holds about 2.5 million clones; around 90% were observed only once. 0.3% to 0.45% of the sample lies in the top ten.

The data were taken from a study of shared clonotypes between healthy human individuals (dated by TCRdb to 2020 to 2021). About the full investigation: The cohort included a few men and a couple of women between 18 and 49 years of age. To estimate repertoire size and how much clonotypes are shared between individuals, the study performed deep sequencing of blood TCR repertoires from 4 to 6 healthy adults. Libraries were prepared and TCR repertoires were sequenced by different laboratories using diverse techniques, in order to increase sequencing depth and limit assay-specific biases. Each donor's leukapheresis produced roughly between roughly 0.9 and 8.9 billion PBMCs. For each donor, three plates each were used for CD4 naive and CD4 memory, two plates were used for CD8 naive, and one plate was used for CD8 memory.

Overall study results and their limits: The genetic and exposure-history diversity represented was limited by the small number of donors. Even with the large sequencing depth, rarefaction of the sorted-subset datasets indicated that sequencing was incomplete. Naive subsets generally had larger estimated clonotype richness than memory subsets. Based on pairwise subsampling, the degree of clonotype sharing among donors was expected to be affected by sequencing depth. Sampling was limited to blood, and TCR repertoires in tissue likely differ from TCR repertoires in blood. When several donors were compared, the shared fraction of clonotypes was around 5% for naive CD4, over 3% for naive CD8, about 2.5% for memory CD4, and 0.4% for memory CD8. Compared with non-shared clonotypes, clonotypes shared by all four sorted-subset donors had higher generation probabilities.

The donors were healthy, HIV-negative adults who had no recently reported acute infections or vaccinations. Every donor was a Caucasian adult living in Nashville, Tennessee, USA. CD4+ T cells were enriched by magnetic negative selection; naive cells were then positively selected on CD45RA, and the negative fraction formed the memory subset. After blood collection by leukapheresis, PBMCs were isolated using Ficoll-Histopaque density gradient centrifugation and then cryopreserved in the vapor phase of liquid nitrogen. Analytical flow cytometry was used to check the purity and quantity of every magnetically sorted T cell population. Each sorted fraction had its genomic DNA isolated and then quantified by UV absorbance on a Nanodrop 2000c. As encoded in the germline V gene, CDR1 is SGHRS while CDR2 is YFSETQ. The CDR3 holds 14 amino acids from the cysteine to the phenylalanine. Only the CDR3 DNA stays, 42 bases, in frame from base 1. Trimmed from V: 4 bases; trimmed from J: 7 bases; junction bases lacking a gene match: 6.

The receptor comes from a man between 18 and 35 years old in good health. Some clones in this sample may be carry-over from other donors' samples. This receptor chain uses TRBV5-1 and TRBJ1-1, with 11 junctional bases fitting TRBD1. Specimen: naive CD4+ T cells from PBMCs. In light of the paper, this sample's cell subset or site label describes: CD45RA+ positively selected. CDR3 loop: CASSAGQGAGEAFF. The DNA reads TGCGCCAGCAGCGCCGGACAGGGGGCCGGTGAAGCTTTCTTT.